Presented here are 20 T cell receptor beta chains from one specimen sequenced in a study of T-cell reconstitution after alpha-beta-depleted transplantation in children. Using unique molecular identifiers, the investigators prepared the TCRbeta library. TCRdb reanalysed the PCR reads using MiXCR and keeps one entry per CDR3 protein. Of just over 950,000 distinct CDR3 sequences listed, about 31% are singletons. Sequences were derived from PBMCs, mostly from graft donor cells, sampled 360 days after TCRalphabeta/CD19-depleted stem cell transplant. The receptors shown here come from a boy less than two years old who had a stem cell transplant for SCID, so the T cells may come from the graft donor.

The V call is TRBV6-5, the J call TRBJ1-1; D gene ambiguous. CDR1 MNHEY and CDR2 SVGAGI come from the germline V gene. This CDR3 is 14 amino acids long. With 0 bases removed from V and 9 bases from J, the gap between germline ends came to 14 bases. DNA for the CDR3: TGTGCCAGCAGTTACTCACATCGGGCGGATAAAGCTTTCTTT. The encoded protein is CASSYSHRADKAFF.

This chain links TRBV2 with TRBJ1-4; D perhaps matches TRBD1 (5 bases). CDR1 is SNHLY, CDR2 FYNNEI, per germline. The CDR3 is made up of 12 amino acids. V lost 3 bases to trimming and J lost 8 bases, with 7 bases between them. CDR3 loop: CASSDPGEKLFF. In DNA, the CDR3 is TGTGCCAGCAGTGACCCAGGGGAAAAACTGTTTTTT.

V gene TRBV5-1 combines with J gene TRBJ1-1; 8 bases match TRBD1. This CDR3 is 15 amino acids long. CDR1 and CDR2 from the germline V gene are SGHRS and YFSETQ. The V and J ends lost 3 bases and 1 base, in that order; junction bases with no gene match: 5. As DNA, the CDR3 is TGCGCCAGCAGCTCGATGGGACAGGAGAACACTGAAGCTTTCTTT. It encodes CASSSMGQENTEAFF.

V and J are TRBV5-1 and TRBJ1-1; D gene unclear. The germline V gene has CDR1 SGHRS and CDR2 YFSETQ. The V end lost 3 bases, the J end lost 0 bases, and 9 bases lay between the germline ends. The CDR3 sequence is 14 residues long. CDR3 sequence: CASSWAALNTEAFF. The DNA for the CDR3 is TGCGCCAGCAGCTGGGCGGCGTTGAACACTGAAGCTTTCTTT.

This clonotype was observed a handful of times. The chain recombines TRBV4-3 with TRBJ1-2, with D perhaps TRBD1 (5 bases). Per germline, CDR1 LGHNA and CDR2 YSLEER. This CDR3 comprises 17 residues. The ends were cut back, 3 bases at V and 5 bases at J, with 22 bases in the middle. Here the CDR3 reads CASSQGLGTSLGYGYTF. Written as DNA, the CDR3 is TGCGCCAGCAGCCAGGGATTAGGGACCTCTTTAGGGTATGGCTACACCTTC.

This clonotype was found a few times. The rearrangement uses TRBV29-1 and TRBJ2-1; D is possibly TRBD1 (6 bases). Germline CDR1 is SQVTM and CDR2 is ANQGSEA. Trimming took off 4 bases at V and 2 bases at J, with 15 bases between the two ends. The CDR3 spans 15 residues. The CDR3 loop is CSVAPGTLPYNEQFF. The CDR3 coding sequence is TGCAGCGTTGCCCCCGGGACACTCCCCTACAATGAGCAGTTCTTC.

This clonotype was detected a few times. As DNA, the CDR3 is TGCAGTGCTAGAGCTGCGGGTATTCGGGCCACTGAAGCTTTCTTT. Translation: CSARAAGIRATEAFF. The rearrangement links TRBV20-1 to TRBJ1-1; D remains unclear. CDR1 is DFQATT and CDR2 is SNEGSKA in the germline V gene (reference sequence). The V and J ends lost 1 base and 4 bases respectively, with 16 bases between them. This CDR3 is built from 15 residues.

The chain links TRBV10-3 to TRBJ2-7, with TRBD1 matching 12 bases. This CDR3 spans 16 amino acids. Per the germline V gene, CDR1 is ENHRY and CDR2 is SYGVKD. Losses at the gene ends were 2 bases for V and 5 bases for J; bases not matched to a gene: 7. CDR3 nucleotide sequence: TGTGCCATCAGTGAGGGCCGGGACAGGGGGCTGGACGAGCAGTACTTC. This codes for CAISEGRDRGLDEQYF.

In its sample, this clonotype was seen a few times. The genes are TRBV5-1 and TRBJ1-2; tentatively, D is TRBD1 (6 bases). Germline V gene sequence: CDR1 SGHRS, CDR2 YFSETQ. V was shortened by 4 bases and J by 0 bases, with 10 bases between the two germline ends. CDR3 length: 14 amino acids. This chain's CDR3 is CASSTGTPNYGYTF. The CDR3 nucleotides read TGCGCCAGCAGCACCGGGACACCTAACTATGGCTACACCTTC.

The V gene is TRBV7-6, the J gene TRBJ2-5; D is possibly TRBD1 (6 bases). The germline V gene has CDR1 SGHVS and CDR2 FNYEAQ. This CDR3 has 17 residues. Trimming cost V 6 bases and J 7 bases, with 27 bases left between them. The CDR3 region is CASSSKAPGQIIGTQYF. The CDR3 nucleotides read TGTGCCAGCAGTTCCAAAGCCCCGGGACAAATTATAGGGACCCAGTACTTC.

This sequence joins TRBV9 and TRBJ2-1; TRBD2 agrees at 10 bases. J gave up 7 bases and V 0 bases, and 10 bases lay outside the gene matches. Germline V gene sequence: CDR1 SGDLS, CDR2 YYNGEE. The CDR3 sequence is 17 residues long. The CDR3 loop reads CASSVGSGGADGNEQFF. For the CDR3, the DNA is TGTGCCAGCAGCGTAGGCAGCGGGGGGGCTGATGGGAATGAGCAGTTCTTC.

This sequence joins TRBV12-3 or TRBV12-4 and TRBJ1-1, with D tentatively TRBD1 (6 bases). The CDR3 is made up of 14 amino acids. The V end was cut by 6 bases, the J end by 6 bases, with 17 bases between. The CDR3 sequence: CASRNEGEEAEAFF. CDR3 in DNA: TGTGCCAGCAGAAATGAGGGGGAGGAGGCTGAAGCTTTCTTT.

This clonotype showed up just a few times. The V call is TRBV6-6, the J call TRBJ2-1, with 7 bases fitting TRBD2. The CDR3 has 12 amino acids. V shed 5 bases, J shed 14 bases, and the junction held 9 bases outside the gene matches. Germline V gene data show CDR1 as MNHNY and CDR2 as SVGAGI (reference sequence). The CDR3 reads CASSPGVGREFF. As DNA, the CDR3 is TGTGCCAGCAGTCCCGGGGTGGGGAGGGAGTTCTTC.

Details on this clonotype: A much larger clone is a single base away; this may be a read error. This chain connects TRBV7-2 to TRBJ2-1; D is ambiguous. Trimming pared 2 bases from V and 7 bases from J, leaving 6 bases between. CDR1 SGHTA and CDR2 FQGNSA come from the germline V gene. The CDR3 contains 12 residues. CDR3 sequence (DNA): TGTGCCAGCAGCTTAATGAGGAATGAGCAGTTCTTC. This gives the protein CASSLMRNEQFF.

The rearrangement uses TRBV12-3 or TRBV12-4 and TRBJ2-4; D gene ambiguous. This CDR3 spans 19 amino acids. Trimming stripped 3 bases from V and 0 bases from J, with 21 bases between. CDR3 sequence: CASSFLLGASALAKNIQYF. CDR3 in DNA: TGTGCCAGCAGTTTCCTCCTGGGCGCTTCAGCCTTAGCCAAAAACATTCAGTACTTC.

V is TRBV4-1 and J is TRBJ2-7; no reliable D call. Germline CDR1 is MGHRA and CDR2 is YSYEKL. Trimming took off 5 bases at V and 0 bases at J, with 14 bases between the two ends. The CDR3 runs 15 residues. DNA of the CDR3: TGCGCCAGCAGCGATAGCCTTCGCGGCTCCTACGAGCAGTACTTC. Its protein is CASSDSLRGSYEQYF.

This clonotype came up a few times. The chain carries TRBV20-1 and TRBJ2-5; no clear D. V was cut by 1 base and J by 7 bases, with 7 bases left in between. CDR3 size: 11 residues. Germline V CDR1 and CDR2: DFQATT, SNEGSKA (reference sequence). The CDR3 region is CSARGPGTQYF. In nucleotides, the CDR3 is TGCAGTGCTAGAGGTCCGGGGACCCAGTACTTC.

The CDR3 DNA follows: TGTGCCAGCAGTTACCCCCGGGACAGGGCTGGGGCCAACGTCCTGACTTTC. Protein: CASSYPRDRAGANVLTF. V is TRBV6-2 or TRBV6-3 and J is TRBJ2-6, with TRBD1 identical over 9 bases. The germline CDR1 and CDR2 sequences are MNHEY and SVGEGT. The trim removed 2 bases at V and 2 bases at J, leaving 4 bases unmatched. The CDR3 totals 17 residues.

The rearrangement links TRBV4-2 to TRBJ2-6; D not certain. This CDR3 is 18 amino acids long. Germline lookup yields CDR1 LGHNA and CDR2 YNFKEQ. Trimming removed 1 base at V and 2 bases at J, with 15 bases between. The chain's CDR3 is CASSQGLQGWAGANVLTF. The CDR3, as DNA: TGTGCCAGCAGCCAAGGGTTGCAAGGGTGGGCTGGGGCCAACGTCCTGACTTTC.

V and J are TRBV4-3 and TRBJ2-5; no clear D gene. The CDR3 length is 13 residues. V dropped 2 bases and J dropped 4 bases, with 8 bases sitting between them. The germline V gene encodes CDR1 LGHNA and CDR2 YSLEER. CDR3 in DNA: TGCGCCAGCAGCCAACTCTCCTCAGAGACCCAGTACTTC. It is translated as CASSQLSSETQYF.